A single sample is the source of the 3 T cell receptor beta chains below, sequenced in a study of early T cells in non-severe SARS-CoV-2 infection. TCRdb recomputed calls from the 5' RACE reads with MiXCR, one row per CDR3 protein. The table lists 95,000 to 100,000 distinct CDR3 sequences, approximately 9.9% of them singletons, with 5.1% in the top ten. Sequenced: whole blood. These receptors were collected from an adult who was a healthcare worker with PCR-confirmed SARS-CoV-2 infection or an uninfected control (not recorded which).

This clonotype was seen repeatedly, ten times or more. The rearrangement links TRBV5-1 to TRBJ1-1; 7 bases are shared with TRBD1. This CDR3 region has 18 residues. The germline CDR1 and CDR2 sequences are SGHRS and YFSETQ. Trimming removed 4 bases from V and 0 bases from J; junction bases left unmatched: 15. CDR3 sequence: CASSSPGQSNLMNTEAFF. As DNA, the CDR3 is TGCGCCAGCAGCAGCCCGGGACAGTCAAATCTTATGAACACTGAAGCTTTCTTT.

The CDR3 region has the DNA TGCAGTGCTAGCTGGCAGGGGGCGAATTCACCCCTCCACTTT. It is translated as CSASWQGANSPLHF. The V call is TRBV20-1, the J call TRBJ1-6, with 8 bases aligning to TRBD1. The J segment lost 7 bases and the V segment lost 3 bases, leaving 5 bases of the junction unmatched. The CDR3 runs to 14 residues. CDR1 and CDR2 from the germline V gene are DFQATT and SNEGSKA (reference sequence).

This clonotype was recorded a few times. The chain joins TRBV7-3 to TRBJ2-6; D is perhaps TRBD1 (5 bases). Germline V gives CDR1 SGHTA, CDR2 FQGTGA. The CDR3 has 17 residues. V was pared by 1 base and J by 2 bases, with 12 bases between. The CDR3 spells CASSLMSRAAGANVLTF. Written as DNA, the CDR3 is TGTGCCAGCAGCTTAATGTCCAGGGCGGCTGGGGCCAACGTCCTGACTTTC.